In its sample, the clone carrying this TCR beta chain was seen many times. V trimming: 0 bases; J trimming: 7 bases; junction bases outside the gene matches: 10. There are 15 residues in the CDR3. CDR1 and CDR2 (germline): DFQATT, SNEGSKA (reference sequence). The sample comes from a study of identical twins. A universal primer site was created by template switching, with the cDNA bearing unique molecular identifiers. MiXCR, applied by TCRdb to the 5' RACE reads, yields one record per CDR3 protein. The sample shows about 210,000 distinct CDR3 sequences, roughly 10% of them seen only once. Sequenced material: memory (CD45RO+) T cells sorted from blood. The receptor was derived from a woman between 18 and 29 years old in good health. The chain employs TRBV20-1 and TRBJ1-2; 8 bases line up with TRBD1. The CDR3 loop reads CSARDLVTGEIGYTF. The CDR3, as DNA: TGCAGTGCTAGAGATCTCGTGACAGGGGAGATTGGCTACACCTTC.